A selection of T cell receptor beta chains follows, all from one sample in a study of cytomegalovirus exposure and HLA in healthy donors. Libraries were prepared by immunoSEQ multiplex PCR; TCRdb keeps only in-frame clonotypes and omits some of them. The table includes around 150,000 clones, roughly 83% detected once. Sequenced sample: PBMCs. These receptors all come from a human donor in good health. Each CDR3 is given with its conserved first and last residue. The D gene is left open where the match is weak.

J,D,V,CDR3
TRBJ1-6,TRBD1,TRBV7-9,CASSFYRGNSPLHF
TRBJ1-3,-,TRBV28,CASSFKGEWRNTIYF
TRBJ1-3,-,TRBV5-6,CASSLIRRSHTIYF
TRBJ1-5,TRBD1,TRBV28,CASTTGNQPQHF
TRBJ1-4,TRBD1,TRBV6-5,CASSSGKTGRHEKLFF
TRBJ2-1,TRBD2,TRBV9,CASSVAATSGRSSYNEQFF
TRBJ1-5,TRBD1,TRBV30,CAWSSGQVSAQPQHF
TRBJ2-1,TRBD2,TRBV7-9,CASSPKLAGVVIEQFF
TRBJ2-5,TRBD1,TRBV6-5,CASTKRQGGGETQYF
TRBJ1-3,-,TRBV7-8,CASGGHGNTIYF
TRBJ2-7,-,TRBV27,CASSLGAGPAYEQYF
TRBJ1-1,-,TRBV25-1,CASSARGVTEAFF
TRBJ1-1,TRBD1,TRBV29-1,CSVSRDRDTEAFF
TRBJ2-2,TRBD1,TRBV28,CASSTFWTGGGTGELFF
TRBJ1-1,-,TRBV6-1,CASSVTGTKGAEAFF
TRBJ2-1,-,TRBV6-1,CASTLTIFNEQFF
TRBJ2-3,-,TRBV2,CASSLNPDTQYF
TRBJ1-1,TRBD1,TRBV6-6,CASSPRTGEAFF
TRBJ2-2,-,TRBV29-1,CSVAHRQTGELFF
TRBJ2-1,TRBD2,TRBV5-1,CASSFNPSGNYNEQFF
TRBJ2-7,TRBD1,TRBV29-1,CSAMTGALRHEQYF
TRBJ2-1,TRBD2,TRBV27,CASSSPGLAGGPNEQFF
TRBJ2-1,TRBD2,TRBV9,CASSASGLAGGEQFF
TRBJ1-1,-,TRBV19,CASSIIQGNTEAFF
TRBJ1-5,TRBD1,TRBV6-1,CASSEGTGGTWVGQPQHF